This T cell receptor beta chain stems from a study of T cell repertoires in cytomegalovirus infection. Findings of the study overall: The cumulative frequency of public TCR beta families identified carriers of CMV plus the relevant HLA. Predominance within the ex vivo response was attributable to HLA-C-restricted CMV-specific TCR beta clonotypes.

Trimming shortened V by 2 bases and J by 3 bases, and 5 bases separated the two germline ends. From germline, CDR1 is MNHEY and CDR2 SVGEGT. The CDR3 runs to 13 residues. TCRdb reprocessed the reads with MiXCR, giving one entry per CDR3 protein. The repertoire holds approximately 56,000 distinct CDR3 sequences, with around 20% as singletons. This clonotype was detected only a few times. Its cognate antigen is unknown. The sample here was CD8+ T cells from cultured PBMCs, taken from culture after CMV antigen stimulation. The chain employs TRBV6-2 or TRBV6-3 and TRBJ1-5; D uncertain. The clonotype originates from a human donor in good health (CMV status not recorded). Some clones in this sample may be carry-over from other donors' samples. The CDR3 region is CASSYRDNQPQHF. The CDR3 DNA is TGTGCCAGCAGTTACCGGGACAATCAGCCCCAGCATTTT.